The rows below give T cell receptor beta chains drawn from one sample of a study of CD8 T cells in Susac syndrome. TCRdb independently ran MiXCR on the immunoSEQ multiplex PCR reads; one entry per CDR3 protein. The repertoire holds about 400,000 distinct CDR3 sequences, with 75% to 90% as singletons. The sample taken for sequencing was CD8+ T cells from PBMCs. All receptors derive from a human donor with multiple sclerosis. CDR3s include the opening cysteine and the closing phenylalanine or tryptophan. The D gene is left open where the match is weak.

j_call cdr3_length v_call d_call cdr3_nt cdr3_aa
TRBJ2-1 14 TRBV2 TRBD2 TGTGCCAGCAGTCCTAGCGGGGGGAACAATGAGCAGTTCTTC CASSPSGGNNEQFF
TRBJ2-2 15 TRBV25-1 - TGTGCCAGCAGTGATGAGGTCTCGAACACCGGGGAGCTGTTTTTT CASSDEVSNTGELFF
TRBJ1-1 13 TRBV27 - TGTGCCAGCAGTCACCGAGCGAACACTGAAGCTTTCTTT CASSHRANTEAFF
TRBJ1-4 16 TRBV2 TRBD1 TGTGCCAGCAGTCCCGGGACAGAAGCAACTAATGAAAAACTGTTTTTT CASSPGTEATNEKLFF
TRBJ2-3 13 TRBV29-1 TRBD2 TGCAGCGTTGTAGCGGGGGGGCCGGATACGCAGTATTTT CSVVAGGPDTQYF
TRBJ2-1 13 TRBV27 - TGTGCCAGCGGGGAGACAGGGACTGGTGAGCAGTTCTTC CASGETGTGEQFF
TRBJ2-7 14 TRBV27 TRBD1 TGTGCCAGCAGTTTTGGGACAGGGTTTACGGAGCAGTACTTC CASSFGTGFTEQYF
TRBJ2-1 15 TRBV4-1 - TGCGCCAGCAGCCAAGAACTAGCAAGCTACAATGAGCAGTTCTTC CASSQELASYNEQFF
TRBJ2-1 14 TRBV5-1 TRBD2 TGCGCCAGCAGCCCATGGACTAGATCGGATGAGCAGTTCTTC CASSPWTRSDEQFF
TRBJ1-1 15 TRBV30 - TGTGCCTGGAGTATGTTAGAGCGACCAAACACTGAAGCTTTCTTT CAWSMLERPNTEAFF
TRBJ2-1 17 TRBV7-9 TRBD2 TGTGCCAGCAGCCCCCGTGGGGGACTAGTAGAATACAATGAGCAGTTCTTC CASSPRGGLVEYNEQFF